This is a list of T cell receptor beta chains from one sample in a study of blood T cells in healthy people across ages. TCRdb analysed the 5' RACE reads with MiXCR anew, one entry per CDR3 protein. This table holds about 780,000 distinct CDR3 sequences, about 42% found once. Specimen: blood. These TCRs come from a man older than 75 in good health. CDR3s include the opening cysteine and the closing phenylalanine or tryptophan. Each record gives: V gene, CDR3 length, D gene, J gene, clone size, CDR3 protein, CDR3 DNA. A D gene is named only where the DNA matches it firmly. Clone sizes are given selectively: once, few, many, or a class where the clone is expanded.

>TRBV12-3/TRBV12-4|14|-|TRBJ2-1|-
CASSFLGGPAEQFF
TGTGCCAGCAGTTTCCTGGGGGGCCCCGCGGAGCAGTTCTTC
>TRBV28|13|-|TRBJ2-7|-
CASRYDQSYEQYF
TGTGCCAGCAGATACGACCAGTCCTACGAGCAGTACTTC
>TRBV11-2|13|-|TRBJ2-3|-
CASSLGLEATQYF
TGTGCCAGCAGCTTAGGACTAGAGGCTACGCAGTATTTT
>TRBV7-8|18|TRBD2|TRBJ2-2|-
CASSKRLAGGSNTGELFF
TGTGCCAGCAGCAAAAGACTAGCGGGAGGCTCGAACACCGGGGAGCTGTTTTTT
>TRBV5-1|15|-|TRBJ1-1|few
CASSLEGAKNTEAFF
TGCGCCAGCAGCTTGGAAGGGGCGAAGAACACTGAAGCTTTCTTT
>TRBV27|14|-|TRBJ2-7|-
CASSPDWFSYAQYF
TGTGCCAGCAGTCCGGACTGGTTCTCCTACGCGCAGTACTTC
>TRBV12-3/TRBV12-4|18|TRBD2|TRBJ2-3|few
CASRGTDSGRASTDTQYF
TGTGCCAGCAGAGGTACAGATAGCGGGAGGGCCTCCACAGATACGCAGTATTTT
>TRBV5-1|15|-|TRBJ2-3|-
CASSLANSRTDTQYF
TGCGCCAGCAGCTTGGCCAACAGTCGCACAGATACGCAGTATTTT
>TRBV27|15|-|TRBJ2-1|-
CASSSPLRAINEQFF
TGTGCCAGCAGTTCGCCCTTGAGGGCCATCAATGAGCAGTTCTTC
>TRBV7-2|15|TRBD2|TRBJ2-7|many
CASSLVREGLGEQYF
TGTGCCAGCAGCTTAGTACGGGAGGGCCTCGGGGAGCAGTACTTC
>TRBV6-1|14|-|TRBJ1-2|-
CASSEGTTNYGYTF
TGTGCCAGCAGTGAAGGGACAACTAACTATGGCTACACCTTC
>TRBV29-1|12|-|TRBJ2-2|-
CSVRIYTGELFF
TGCAGCGTTCGGATTTACACCGGGGAGCTGTTTTTT
>TRBV24-1|21|TRBD2|TRBJ2-7|-
CATSDPTAGTSGREAYNEQYF
TGTGCCACCAGTGACCCGACTGCCGGGACTAGCGGGAGGGAAGCCTACAATGAGCAGTACTTC
>TRBV5-5|15|TRBD1|TRBJ1-5|-
CASSLSPTGVQPQHF
TGTGCCAGCAGCCTTTCACCGACAGGGGTGCAGCCCCAGCATTTT
>TRBV29-1|15|TRBD1|TRBJ1-1|-
CSVEAPDRGPMEAFF
TGCAGCGTTGAAGCGCCGGACAGGGGGCCTATGGAAGCTTTCTTT
>TRBV5-1|14|-|TRBJ2-1|-
CASRRGTAVNEQFF
TGCGCCAGCAGACGGGGGACAGCCGTCAATGAGCAGTTCTTC
>TRBV29-1|13|-|TRBJ1-2|many
CSGGGGGLKGYTF
TGCAGCGGGGGGGGCGGAGGCCTAAAAGGCTACACCTTC
>TRBV6-1|16|-|TRBJ2-1|-
CASRRGGGFSYNEQFF
TGTGCCAGCAGACGCGGGGGCGGGTTCTCCTACAATGAGCAGTTCTTC
>TRBV9|13|TRBD2|TRBJ2-7|few
CASSRSGSDEQYF
TGTGCCAGCAGCCGTAGCGGGAGCGACGAGCAGTACTTC
>TRBV7-2|16|TRBD2|TRBJ2-3|-
CASSLARAGGEDTQYF
TGTGCCAGCAGCTTAGCACGGGCGGGAGGGGAAGATACGCAGTATTTT
>TRBV5-1|15|-|TRBJ2-5|few
CASSLNGDGGETQYF
TGCGCCAGCAGCTTGAACGGGGACGGAGGAGAGACCCAGTACTTC
>TRBV6-4|16|TRBD2|TRBJ2-3|once
CASSGLSGDSTDTQYF
TGTGCCAGCAGCGGGTTGAGCGGGGACTCCACAGATACGCAGTATTTT
>TRBV4-1|18|TRBD2|TRBJ2-1|few
CASSRVIAGSRVYDEQFF
TGCGCCAGCAGCCGAGTGATAGCGGGAAGCCGGGTTTACGATGAGCAGTTCTTC
>TRBV5-1|12|-|TRBJ2-7|-
CASGYGPEEQYF
TGCGCCAGCGGATACGGCCCGGAGGAGCAGTACTTC
>TRBV7-3|15|TRBD1|TRBJ2-7|once
CASSPKGATYNEQYF
TGTGCCAGCAGCCCGAAGGGGGCAACCTACAATGAGCAGTACTTC
>TRBV27|15|TRBD2|TRBJ2-7|few
CASSLQPGLAYEQYF
TGTGCCAGCAGTTTACAACCGGGACTAGCGTACGAGCAGTACTTC
>TRBV12-3/TRBV12-4|15|TRBD1|TRBJ1-6|-
CASSPQGAGYSPLHF
TGTGCCAGCAGTCCCCAGGGGGCCGGTTATTCACCCCTCCACTTT
>TRBV2|13|-|TRBJ2-5|-
CASSGHPLETQYF
TGTGCCAGCAGTGGTCACCCTTTGGAGACCCAGTACTTC
>TRBV7-2|15|TRBD2|TRBJ2-1|few
CASRVAGGLYNEQFF
TGTGCCAGCAGGGTAGCGGGAGGTCTATACAATGAGCAGTTCTTC
>TRBV5-5|15|TRBD1|TRBJ1-2|once
CASSLEEDRVYGYTF
TGTGCCAGCAGCTTGGAGGAGGACAGGGTCTATGGCTACACCTTC